The TCR beta chain under discussion was sequenced for a study of spatial heterogeneity in lung cancer. As for the study in general: Counts of TCR transcripts in tumor regions correlated strongly with a matched bulk RNA-seq T cell module score.

With regard to this clonotype: Its specificity is not known.

TCR cDNA molecules were tagged individually, and each one carried a unique molecular identifier. Via MiXCR, TCRdb re-called the 5' RACE reads, giving one row per CDR3 protein. Of more than 10,000 distinct CDR3 sequences listed, around 11% are singletons. The time point is: sample taken at primary tumor resection. The authors sequenced whole RNA from tumor, nontumor lung or frozen PBMC without sorting. Trimming pared 0 bases from V and 0 bases from J, leaving 12 bases between. This CDR3 is built from 17 residues. The germline V gene encodes CDR1 SGHAT and CDR2 FQNNGV. Overall study results and limits: Mutation counts in tumors were tracked by counts of expanded intratumoral alpha and beta TCRs. When ubiquitous and regional expanded TCRs were counted, their numbers tracked ubiquitous and regional nonsynonymous mutations, respectively.

This receptor was taken from a female donor with early-stage non-small cell lung cancer. Here the sequenced sample was lung tumor tissue, taken at surgery. V gene TRBV11-2 combines with J gene TRBJ2-1; tentatively, D is TRBD2 (6 bases). CDR3 protein: CASSLEGAGSSYNEQFF. CDR3 in DNA: TGTGCCAGCAGCTTAGAAGGGGCCGGGAGCTCCTACAATGAGCAGTTCTTC.